Included here is one TCR beta chain sequence, with context. Its matching antigen is unknown. The record originates from a study of Ad26.COV2.S vaccination and SARS-CoV-2 variants. At the level of the study: Enrolled in COV1001, the donor was in the Ad26.COV2.S trial arm, which received the vaccine. Into the muscle, Ad26.COV2.S was dosed once or twice, 56 days apart. Study-level findings and limits: Considerable breadth of spike-specific CD8+ and CD4+ T cell responses has reportedly been documented following vaccination. Ad26.COV2.S recipients had broader spike-specific TCRs (P = 0.0014).

Per the germline V gene, CDR1 is MDHEN and CDR2 is SYDVKM. The CDR3 totals 13 residues. The V end was cut by 7 bases, the J end by 9 bases, with 16 bases between. Treatment specified: over 15 received Ad26.COV2.S at low or high dose, single or two shots; roughly five received placebo; per-sample allocation not given. Sampling happened 63 days after the first vaccine or placebo injection. Libraries were prepared by immunoSEQ multiplex PCR; TCRdb keeps only in-frame clonotypes and omits some of them. The repertoire holds roughly 350,000 clones, with roughly 91% as singletons. This chain connects TRBV28 to TRBJ2-1, with a weak D call TRBD2 (5 bases). This sequence originates from a person aged 18-60 years who received the Ad26.COV2.S COVID-19 vaccine or a placebo. The source material was peripheral blood, sampled in a trial of Ad26.COV2.S vaccine versus placebo. The CDR3 region is CASNPGWVSEQFF. In DNA form, the CDR3 reads TGTGCCAGCAACCCGGGGTGGGTGAGTGAGCAGTTCTTC.